Below, one T cell receptor beta chain is given with its context. The antigen remains unidentified. At one of its ends the junction is not consistent with the germline gene, which may arise from a read error. The CDR3 totals 12 residues. Germline V gene sequence: CDR1 SQVTM, CDR2 ANQGSEA. Starting from roughly 0.5 ug of total RNA, TCR beta cDNA was produced with a primer in the constant region. TCR beta libraries came from three nested multiplex PCR rounds using slightly modified ARM-PCR. TRBV1-TRBV30 forward and Cbeta reverse primers drove the first two roughly 10-cycle rounds. TCRdb redid the calling of the multiplex PCR reads with MiXCR, one entry per CDR3 protein. The repertoire holds 95,000 to 150,000 distinct CDR3 sequences, 55% to 70% seen once, with 8% to 9% in the top ten. Each 20-30 mg portion of unsorted bulk tissue served as the source for co-extraction of RNA and DNA. The data stem from a study of tumor-infiltrating lymphocytes in primary liver carcinoma. As for the study in general: All lesions had stage T1-T3 N0M0 and roughly 4.2 to 10 cm widths.

Study-level results: Blood trailed tumors significantly in top-250-clone fraction (p = 0.039). Reduced overlap was seen in tumor-adjacent and tumor-blood pairs versus tumor region pairs.

The chain carries TRBV29-1 and TRBJ2-2; TRBD1 matches 8 bases. The TCR originated in an older woman with primary liver carcinoma and hepatitis B virus infection. Sequencing was done on a sample of tumor-adjacent normal liver tissue. CDR3 coding DNA: TGCAGCGTGGCAGGGGGCATCAGGGAACTGTTTTTT. Translated: CSVAGGIRELFF.